This passage covers 28 T cell receptor beta chains from one sample sequenced in a study of blood T cells in healthy people across ages. Then a second PCR, running roughly 7 to 11 cycles, was carried out with a sample-barcoded 5' primer and a J-beta primer mix. From the 5' RACE reads, TCRdb called clonotypes with MiXCR, one entry per CDR3 protein. The profile covers fewer than 900,000 distinct CDR3 sequences, with approximately 50% appearing a single time and under 35% taken by the ten largest. Sequenced sample: blood. These receptors came from a woman aged 55 to 70 in good health.

This chain joins TRBV27 and TRBJ1-6; the D gene is possibly TRBD1 (5 bases). Germline assignment: CDR1 MNHEY and CDR2 SMNVEV (reference sequence). This CDR3 is 14 amino acids long. The ends were cut back, 8 bases at V and 10 bases at J, with 18 bases in the middle. The CDR3: CASAGDGVGSPLHF. CDR3 bases: TGTGCCAGCGCGGGGGACGGGGTTGGATCACCCCTCCACTTT.

This chain uses TRBV28 with TRBJ2-7; possible D gene TRBD2, 6 bases. The CDR3 has 15 residues. The germline V gene has CDR1 MDHEN and CDR2 SYDVKM. The V and J ends lost 5 bases and 7 bases respectively, with 21 bases between them. The CDR3 spells CASSPGAGRLWEQYF. The CDR3 DNA is TGTGCCAGCAGTCCAGGCGCAGGGAGGTTGTGGGAGCAGTACTTC. Full variable domain (remainder filled in from reference TRBV28 and TRBJ2-7): DVKVTQSSRYLVKRTGEKVFLECVQDMDHENMFWYRQDPGLGLRLIYFSYDVKMKEKGDIPEGYSVSREKKERFSLILESASTNQTSMYLCASSPGAGRLWEQYFGPGTRLTVT.

The V call is TRBV7-9, the J call TRBJ2-7, with D perhaps TRBD1 (5 bases). The V and J ends lost 4 bases and 5 bases respectively, with 9 bases between them. The CDR3 has 12 residues. From germline, CDR1 is SEHNR and CDR2 FQNEAQ (reference sequence). In nucleotides, the CDR3 is TGTGCCAGCAGCTCCAGGGTTGACGAGCAGTACTTC. It is translated as CASSSRVDEQYF.

The genes are TRBV5-5 and TRBJ1-2, with D perhaps matching TRBD1 (6 bases). Germline V gene lookup returns CDR1 SGHKS and CDR2 YYEKEE (reference sequence). Trimming left V 0 bases short and J 0 bases short, with 12 bases between. The CDR3 is 16 residues long. The chain's CDR3 is CASSLGRTAANYGYTF. For the CDR3, the DNA is TGTGCCAGCAGCTTGGGTCGGACAGCAGCTAACTATGGCTACACCTTC.

The chain carries TRBV7-2 and TRBJ2-5; D ambiguous. The J call may not be correct, given that the DNA end is closer to TRBJ2-7. Germline V gene sequence: CDR1 SGHTA, CDR2 FQGNSA. The CDR3 is 13 amino acids. CDR3 DNA sequence: TGTGCCAGCAGCGCCTCCCGGGCCTACGAGCAGTACTTC. This sequence encodes CASSASRAYEQYF.

In its sample, this clonotype was seen many times. J is TRBJ1-2 and V is TRBV7-3; D gene ambiguous. CDR1 is SGHTA, CDR2 FQGTGA, per germline. Trimming took 0 bases from V and 4 from J, leaving 18 bases between them. CDR3 length: 17 residues. The CDR3 bases are TGTGCCAGCAGCTTAACTGTAAGCGACGGTGGGTTCTATGGCTACACCTTC. Its protein is CASSLTVSDGGFYGYTF.

The chain employs TRBV4-3 and TRBJ1-5; D is unresolved. V was pared by 1 base and J by 5 bases, with 18 bases between. CDR1 is LGHNA, CDR2 YSLEER, per germline. The CDR3 covers 17 residues. CDR3 protein: CASSQVWRTFPDQPQHF. Here the CDR3 DNA reads TGCGCCAGCAGCCAAGTTTGGAGGACGTTCCCTGATCAGCCCCAGCATTTT.

This chain links TRBV20-1 with TRBJ2-1; 8 bases map to TRBD2. Germline loops: CDR1 DFQATT, CDR2 SNEGSKA (reference sequence). The V segment lost 8 bases and the J segment 10 bases; nucleotides outside the gene matches: 16. This CDR3 spans 14 amino acids. CDR3 in DNA: TGCAGTCCAGCTCAAGCAGCGGGAGTAGGAGAGCAGTTCTTC. Protein sequence: CSPAQAAGVGEQFF.

The chain joins TRBV20-1 to TRBJ2-4; TRBD2 might be the D (6 bases). TRBJ2-7 matches the DNA end more closely, so the J call is doubtful. Germline loops: CDR1 DFQATT, CDR2 SNEGSKA (reference sequence). The length of the CDR3 is 13 residues. Here the CDR3 DNA reads TGCAGTGCTAGCCGAGGCGGGACCCACGAGCAGTACTTC. Translating gives CSASRGGTHEQYF.

The chain combines TRBV10-3 with TRBJ1-2; D ambiguous. This CDR3 has 13 amino acids. The germline V gene encodes CDR1 ENHRY and CDR2 SYGVKD. Between the trimmed V and J ends, which lost 6 bases and 1 base, there was a span of 9 bases. The CDR3 protein is CAIRETLNYGYTF. DNA of the CDR3: TGTGCCATCAGGGAGACTCTTAACTATGGCTACACCTTC.

This clonotype has more than one count but fewer than ten. This sequence may be a read error, since a much larger clone differs from it by one base. The chain carries TRBV7-3 and TRBJ2-1, with D perhaps TRBD1 (5 bases). The J call is in doubt because the DNA end fits TRBJ2-7 better. The CDR3 extends over 15 amino acids. CDR1 is SGHTA, CDR2 FQGTGA, per germline. The CDR3: CASSPGSVSYNEQYF. CDR3 bases: TGTGCCAGCAGCCCAGGGTCGGTGTCCTACAATGAGCAGTACTTC.

This clonotype was seen a handful of times. The junction departs from the called germline gene at one end, perhaps through a read error. This chain connects TRBV11-2 to TRBJ2-5; D is ambiguous. TRBJ2-7 matches the DNA end more closely, so the J call is doubtful. From germline, CDR1 is SGHAT and CDR2 FQNNGV. This CDR3 spans 11 amino acids. The CDR3 DNA sequence: TGTGCCAGCAGATTAGTGAACGAGCAGTACTTC. It specifies CASRLVNEQYF.

This clonotype has at least ten counts. The chain recombines TRBV10-3 with TRBJ2-5; D uncertain. CDR3 length: 14 amino acids. Trimming removed 2 bases from V and 5 bases from J, with 12 bases in between. The V gene's germline CDR1 is ENHRY and CDR2 SYGVKD. CDR3 in DNA: TGTGCCATCAGTGAGGGGCAACGCGGCGAGACCCAGTACTTC. As protein: CAISEGQRGETQYF.

This clonotype came up many times. This CDR3 reads CASSSVGLAGETQYF. The CDR3 DNA reads TGTGCCAGCAGTTCCGTGGGGCTAGCGGGAGAGACCCAGTACTTC. This chain connects TRBV12-3 or TRBV12-4 to TRBJ2-5; TRBD2 aligns across 8 bases. V was pared by 4 bases and J by 4 bases, with 8 bases of the junction left unmatched. The CDR3 sequence is 15 residues long.

This chain connects TRBV14 to TRBJ2-2; the D is unclear. V dropped 0 bases and J dropped 4 bases, with 0 bases sitting between them. This CDR3 contains 12 residues. CDR1 SGHDN and CDR2 FVKESK come from the germline V gene. CDR3 amino acids: CASSQDTGELFF. DNA of the CDR3: TGTGCCAGCAGCCAAGACACCGGGGAGCTGTTTTTT.

The chain links TRBV3-1 to TRBJ2-1; D remains unclear. The ends were cut back, 3 bases at V and 10 bases at J, with 7 bases in the middle. The CDR3 loop spans 11 amino acids. The germline gives CDR1 LGHDT, CDR2 YNNKEL (reference sequence). The CDR3 here is CASSHSLEQFF. DNA of the CDR3: TGTGCCAGCAGCCATAGCTTGGAGCAGTTCTTC.

The rearrangement uses TRBV5-1 and TRBJ2-4; D is ambiguous. V lost 5 bases, J lost 4 bases, and 10 bases lay in between. From germline, CDR1 is SGHRS and CDR2 YFSETQ. The CDR3 length is 13 residues. The CDR3 DNA is TGCGCCAGCAGTGAAGCGCCGAAAAACATTCAGTACTTC. The encoded protein is CASSEAPKNIQYF.

The V call is TRBV20-1, the J call TRBJ2-1, with D hard to call. The germline V and J ends were trimmed by 3 bases and 2 bases, with 14 bases remaining between them. This CDR3 has 15 residues. The V gene's germline CDR1 is DFQATT and CDR2 SNEGSKA (reference sequence). CDR3 in amino acids: CSASLQVRPYNEQFF. The CDR3 nucleotides are TGCAGTGCTAGCCTCCAGGTGCGCCCCTACAATGAGCAGTTCTTC.

CDR3 sequence reads: CSVDSGGGTEAFF. The CDR3 DNA reads TGCAGCGTTGATTCCGGGGGGGGTACTGAAGCTTTCTTT. V and J are TRBV29-1 and TRBJ1-1; the D gene is possibly TRBD1 (5 bases). CDR1 and CDR2 from the germline V gene are SQVTM and ANQGSEA. V shed 3 bases and J shed 5 bases, with 13 bases lying between them. CDR3 length: 13 amino acids.

This sequence joins TRBV28 and TRBJ2-7, with D possibly being TRBD2 (5 bases). V was trimmed by 7 bases and J by 7 bases, leaving 17 bases between them. CDR1 and CDR2 from the germline V gene are MDHEN and SYDVKM. The CDR3 sequence is 13 residues long. CDR3 sequence reads: CASTFPGLGEQYF. The CDR3 region has the DNA TGTGCCAGCACGTTTCCTGGACTGGGGGAGCAGTACTTC. The full variable domain, completed using reference TRBV28 and TRBJ2-7, is DVKVTQSSRYLVKRTGEKVFLECVQDMDHENMFWYRQDPGLGLRLIYFSYDVKMKEKGDIPEGYSVSREKKERFSLILESASTNQTSMYLCASTFPGLGEQYFGPGTRLTVT.

The chain has TRBV20-1 and TRBJ1-4, with D unresolved. Germline CDR1 and CDR2: DFQATT and SNEGSKA (reference sequence). V lost 3 bases to trimming and J lost 0 bases, with 5 bases between them. The CDR3 runs to 13 residues. The CDR3 region has the DNA TGCAGTGCTAGTCATGCAACTAATGAAAAACTGTTTTTT. It encodes CSASHATNEKLFF.

This clonotype came up a few times. The chain is built from TRBV5-1 and TRBJ2-1; TRBD2 aligns across 7 bases. This CDR3 is built from 16 residues. The germline gives CDR1 SGHRS, CDR2 YFSETQ. The V segment lost 4 bases and the J segment 2 bases; nucleotides outside the gene matches: 9. The CDR3 region is CASSPAPSGPYNEQFF. The CDR3 nucleotides read TGCGCCAGCAGCCCGGCACCTAGCGGCCCCTACAATGAGCAGTTCTTC.

The J gene is TRBJ2-1, the V gene TRBV20-1; 11 bases map to TRBD1. The junction had 5 bases not matched to a gene; V was cut back by 3 bases and J by 10 bases. This CDR3 has 13 amino acids. Germline V gene sequence: CDR1 DFQATT, CDR2 SNEGSKA (reference sequence). Here the CDR3 reads CSASGTGGDEQFF. The CDR3, as DNA: TGCAGTGCTAGCGGGACAGGGGGTGACGAGCAGTTCTTC.

This clonotype was detected only a few times. With a much larger clone just one base away, this may be a read error. This chain connects TRBV5-1 to TRBJ2-5, with a possible D match to TRBD2 (5 bases). Germline V gives CDR1 SGHRS, CDR2 YFSETQ. The ends were cut back, 3 bases at V and 11 bases at J, with 20 bases in the middle. CDR3 length equals 14 residues. The CDR3 DNA sequence: TGCGCCAGCAGCTCCTGGAGCGGATACAATGAGCAGTACTTC. Amino acid sequence: CASSSWSGYNEQYF.

This clonotype was detected a few times. The genes are TRBV6-2 or TRBV6-3 and TRBJ2-1; 7 bases are a match to TRBD2. Germline V gives CDR1 MNHEY, CDR2 SVGEGT. The CDR3 totals 15 residues. V trimming: 2 bases; J trimming: 7 bases; junction bases outside the gene matches: 8. CDR3 region: CASSYGRERRNEQFF. For the CDR3, the DNA is TGTGCCAGCAGTTACGGGCGGGAGCGTAGGAATGAGCAGTTCTTC.

The genes are TRBV25-1 and TRBJ2-5; TRBD1 or TRBD2 may be the D gene (5 bases each). CDR1 is MGHDK and CDR2 is SYGVNS in the germline V gene. The germline V and J ends were trimmed by 9 bases and 6 bases, with 17 bases remaining between them. The CDR3 has 13 amino acids. The CDR3 protein is CASKGAVGKTQYF. In DNA form, the CDR3 reads TGTGCCAGTAAAGGGGCAGTCGGGAAGACCCAGTACTTC.

In the case of this clonotype: One junction end does not reproduce the germline sequence, and a read error may be involved. The chain recombines TRBV6-2 or TRBV6-3 with TRBJ2-2, with TRBD1 identical over 8 bases. The CDR3 sequence is 17 residues long. Germline values: CDR1 MNHEY, CDR2 SVGEGT. CDR3 region: CASSRGQGFANAGELFF. The CDR3, as DNA: TGTGCCAGCAGTCGAGGACAGGGTTTCGCGAACGCCGGGGAGCTGTTTTTT.

This clonotype was detected a few times. V usage is TRBV20-1 and J usage is TRBJ2-3; 10 nucleotides match TRBD2. V lost 6 bases to trimming and J lost 1 base; unmatched junction nucleotides: 7. The CDR3 consists of 15 residues. Germline CDR1 reads DFQATT; CDR2 reads SNEGSKA (reference sequence). CDR3 loop: CSASGGEGGTDTQYF. The CDR3 DNA reads as TGCAGTGCCAGCGGGGGGGAGGGCGGCACAGATACGCAGTATTTT.